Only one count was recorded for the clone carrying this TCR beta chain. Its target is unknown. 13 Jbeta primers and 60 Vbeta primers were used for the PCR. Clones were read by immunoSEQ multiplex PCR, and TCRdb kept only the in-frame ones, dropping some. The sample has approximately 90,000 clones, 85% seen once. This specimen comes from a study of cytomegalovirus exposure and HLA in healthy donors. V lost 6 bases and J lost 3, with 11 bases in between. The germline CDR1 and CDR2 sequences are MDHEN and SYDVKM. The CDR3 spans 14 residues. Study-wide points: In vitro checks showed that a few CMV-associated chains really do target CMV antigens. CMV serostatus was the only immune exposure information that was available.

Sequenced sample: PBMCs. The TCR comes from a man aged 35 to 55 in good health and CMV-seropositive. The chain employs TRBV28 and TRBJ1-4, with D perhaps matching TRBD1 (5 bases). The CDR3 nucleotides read TGTGCCAGCAGCTGGGCAGGGCCTAATGAAAAACTGTTTTTT. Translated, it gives CASSWAGPNEKLFF.